The source of this T cell receptor (beta chain) is a study of OX40 agonist ivuxolimab in advanced cancers. V was shortened by 7 bases and J by 4 bases, with 19 bases between the two germline ends. Looked up from germline, CDR1 is MDHEN and CDR2 is SYDVKM. The CDR3 length is 15 residues. TCRdb's copy holds only in-frame clones and misses some; the assay was immunoSEQ multiplex PCR. The sample lists some 9,600 clones, 60% to 70% occurring once. The sample was CD4+ or CD8+ T cells sorted from blood, taken in a trial of the OX40 agonist ivuxolimab. The chain links TRBV28 to TRBJ1-1, with TRBD1 as a possible D gene (5 bases). The TCR originated in an adult with an advanced solid tumor such as melanoma, head and neck, liver or kidney cancer. CDR3 sequence reads: CASIRNPGGGTEAFF. In DNA, the CDR3 is TGTGCCAGCATAAGAAACCCCGGGGGTGGCACTGAAGCTTTCTTT.